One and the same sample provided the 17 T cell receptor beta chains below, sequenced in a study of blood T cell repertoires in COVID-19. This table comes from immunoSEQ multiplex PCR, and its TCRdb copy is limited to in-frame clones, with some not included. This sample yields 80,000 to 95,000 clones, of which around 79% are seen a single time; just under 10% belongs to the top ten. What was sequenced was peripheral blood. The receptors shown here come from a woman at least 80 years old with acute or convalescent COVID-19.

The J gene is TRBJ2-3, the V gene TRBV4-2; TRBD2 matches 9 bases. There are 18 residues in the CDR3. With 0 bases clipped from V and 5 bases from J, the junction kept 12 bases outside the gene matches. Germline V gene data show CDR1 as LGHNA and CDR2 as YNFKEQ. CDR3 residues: CASSQDLTISGRGDTQYF. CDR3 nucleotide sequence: TGTGCCAGCAGCCAAGACCTAACCATTAGCGGGAGAGGAGATACGCAGTATTTT.

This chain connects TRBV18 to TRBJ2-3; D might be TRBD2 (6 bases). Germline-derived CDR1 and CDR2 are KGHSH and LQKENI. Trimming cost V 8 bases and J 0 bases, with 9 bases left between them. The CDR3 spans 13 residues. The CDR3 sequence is CASRGISTDTQYF. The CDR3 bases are TGTGCCAGCCGCGGGATTAGCACAGATACGCAGTATTTT.

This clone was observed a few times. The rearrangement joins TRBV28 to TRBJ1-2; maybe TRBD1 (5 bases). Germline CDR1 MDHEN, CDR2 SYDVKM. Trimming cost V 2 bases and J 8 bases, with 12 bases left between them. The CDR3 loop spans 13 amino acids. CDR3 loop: CASSLPQRGGYTF. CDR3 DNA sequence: TGTGCCAGCAGTTTACCCCAGCGGGGGGGCTACACCTTC.

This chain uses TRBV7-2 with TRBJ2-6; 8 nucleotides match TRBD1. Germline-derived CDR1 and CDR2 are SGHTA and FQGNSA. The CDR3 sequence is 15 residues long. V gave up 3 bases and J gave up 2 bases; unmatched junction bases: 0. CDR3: CASSLTGAGANVLTF. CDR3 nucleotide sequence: TGTGCCAGCAGCTTGACAGGGGCTGGGGCCAACGTCCTGACTTTC.

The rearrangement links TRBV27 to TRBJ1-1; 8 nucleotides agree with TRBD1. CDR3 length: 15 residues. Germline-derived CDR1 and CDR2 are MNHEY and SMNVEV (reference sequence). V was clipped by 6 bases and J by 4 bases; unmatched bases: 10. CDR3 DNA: TGTGCCAGCAGCGTTCTCGGGACAGGTCTCACTGAAGCTTTCTTT. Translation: CASSVLGTGLTEAFF.

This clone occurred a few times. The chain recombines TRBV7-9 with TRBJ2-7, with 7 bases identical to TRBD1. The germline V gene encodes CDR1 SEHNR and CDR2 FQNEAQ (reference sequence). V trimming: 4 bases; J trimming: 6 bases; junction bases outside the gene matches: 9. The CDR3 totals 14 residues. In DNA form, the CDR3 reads TGTGCCAGCAGCTCGACAGGGTTCGGAGTCGAGCAGTACTTC. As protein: CASSSTGFGVEQYF.

CDR3 in amino acids: CASSLQGARYEQYF. The CDR3 nucleotides are TGTGCCAGCAGTTTACAGGGGGCGCGGTACGAGCAGTACTTC. The J gene is TRBJ2-7, the V gene TRBV27; 8 bases fit TRBD1. V gave up 2 bases and J gave up 4 bases; unmatched junction bases: 4. The length of the CDR3 is 14 residues. Germline V lookup: CDR1 MNHEY, CDR2 SMNVEV (reference sequence).

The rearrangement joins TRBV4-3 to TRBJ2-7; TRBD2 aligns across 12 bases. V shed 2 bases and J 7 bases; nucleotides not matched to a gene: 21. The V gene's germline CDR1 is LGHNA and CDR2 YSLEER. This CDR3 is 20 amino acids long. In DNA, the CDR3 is TGCGCCAGCAGCCAACCCACTCAATTGACTAGCGGGAGTAGAGTGGCGGAGCAGTACTTC. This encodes CASSQPTQLTSGSRVAEQYF.

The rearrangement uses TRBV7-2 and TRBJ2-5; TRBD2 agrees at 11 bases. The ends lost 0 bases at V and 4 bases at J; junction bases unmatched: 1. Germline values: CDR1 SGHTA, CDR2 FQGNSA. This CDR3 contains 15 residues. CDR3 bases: TGTGCCAGCAGCTTAGCCCTAGCGGGAGGAGAGACCCAGTACTTC. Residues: CASSLALAGGETQYF.

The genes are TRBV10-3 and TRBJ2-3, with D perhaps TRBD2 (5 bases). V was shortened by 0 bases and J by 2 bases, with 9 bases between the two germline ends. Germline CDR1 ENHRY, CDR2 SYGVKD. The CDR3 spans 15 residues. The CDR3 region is CAISESVLATDTQYF. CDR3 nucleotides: TGTGCCATCAGTGAGTCCGTCCTAGCCACAGATACGCAGTATTTT.

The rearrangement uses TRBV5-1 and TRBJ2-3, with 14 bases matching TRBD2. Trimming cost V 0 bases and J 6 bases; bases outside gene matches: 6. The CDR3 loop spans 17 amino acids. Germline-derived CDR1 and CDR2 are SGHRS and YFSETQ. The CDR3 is CASSLGLAGGPTDTQYF. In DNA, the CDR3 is TGCGCCAGCAGCTTGGGACTAGCGGGGGGGCCAACGGATACGCAGTATTTT.

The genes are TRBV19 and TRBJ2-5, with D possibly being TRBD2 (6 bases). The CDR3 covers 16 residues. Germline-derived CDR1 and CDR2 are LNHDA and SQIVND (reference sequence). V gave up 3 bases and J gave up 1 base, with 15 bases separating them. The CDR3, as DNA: TGTGCCAGTAGTATGTGGTTCCCGGGACTCCAAGAGACCCAGTACTTC. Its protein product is CASSMWFPGLQETQYF.

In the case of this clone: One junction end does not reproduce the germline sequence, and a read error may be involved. The DNA of the CDR3 is TGTGCCAGCAGCTTAGTGGAGGGCAGTTTACATTTT. Its protein product is CASSLVEGSLHF. This chain uses TRBV7-9 with TRBJ1-3, with unresolved D. Germline CDR1 is SEHNR and CDR2 is FQNEAQ (reference sequence). The CDR3 loop spans 12 amino acids.

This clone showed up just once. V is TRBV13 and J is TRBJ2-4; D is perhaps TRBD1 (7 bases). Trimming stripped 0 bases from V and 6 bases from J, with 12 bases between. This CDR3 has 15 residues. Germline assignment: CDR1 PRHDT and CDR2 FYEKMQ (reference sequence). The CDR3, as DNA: TGTGCCAGCAGCTTAGGCCGCAGGGGGGCAAACATTCAGTACTTC. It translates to CASSLGRRGANIQYF. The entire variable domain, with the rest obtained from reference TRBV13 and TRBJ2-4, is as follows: AAGVIQSPRHLIKEKRETATLKCYPIPRHDTVYWYQQGPGQDPQFLISFYEKMQSDKGSIPDRFSAQQFSDYHSELNMSSLELGDSALYFCASSLGRRGANIQYFGAGTRLSVL.

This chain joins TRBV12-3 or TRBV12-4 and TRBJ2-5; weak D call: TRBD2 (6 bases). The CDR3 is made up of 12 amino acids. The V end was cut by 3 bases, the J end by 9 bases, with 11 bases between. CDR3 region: CASSFFGGAQYF. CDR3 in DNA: TGTGCCAGCAGTTTTTTCGGAGGGGCCCAGTACTTC.

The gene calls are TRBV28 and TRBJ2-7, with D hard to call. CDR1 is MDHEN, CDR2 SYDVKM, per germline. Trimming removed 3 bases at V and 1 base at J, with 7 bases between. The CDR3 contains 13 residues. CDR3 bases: TGTGCCAGCAGTTTGGCGGTTTCCTACGAGCAGTACTTC. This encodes CASSLAVSYEQYF.

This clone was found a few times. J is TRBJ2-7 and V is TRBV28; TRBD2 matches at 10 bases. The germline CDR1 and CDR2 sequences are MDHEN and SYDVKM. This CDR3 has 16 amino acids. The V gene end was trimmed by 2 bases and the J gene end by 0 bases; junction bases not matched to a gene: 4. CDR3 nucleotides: TGTGCCAGCAGTTTAGGGCTAGCGGGGGCCTCCTACGAGCAGTACTTC. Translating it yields CASSLGLAGASYEQYF.